This TCR beta chain was captured in a study of shared clonotypes between healthy human individuals. Study-level findings and limits: Memory subsets had estimated richness that was generally smaller than that of naive subsets.

TCRdb's copy holds only in-frame clones and misses some; the assay was immunoSEQ multiplex PCR. Altogether about 2.1 million clones are present, 85% to 95% being singletons, with the ten largest covering 1.5% to 2%. Worth noting for this clone: What it binds is not known.

Germline-derived CDR1 and CDR2 are MDHEN and SYDVKM. The V end lost 0 bases, the J end lost 0 bases, and 11 bases lay between the germline ends. The CDR3 runs to 16 residues. CD45RO-negative, CCR7-positively selected cells formed the naive CD8 fraction, excluding terminally differentiated effector memory CD45RA+ cells. Free of recent acute infections or vaccinations, the donors were healthy HIV-negative adults. The sequenced sample was naive CD8+ T cells from PBMCs. This TCR derives from a young man in good health. Some clones in this sample may be carry-over from other donors' samples. This sequence joins TRBV28 and TRBJ1-2, with D possibly being TRBD1 (5 bases). This CDR3 reads CASSLWPSTANYGYTF. The CDR3 DNA follows: TGTGCCAGCAGTTTATGGCCCTCGACAGCTAACTATGGCTACACCTTC.